This entry is about one T cell receptor (beta chain). This clone has only one observation. The specificity of this receptor is unknown. There are no base qualities to consult, and no much larger clone falls within one base. This record comes from a study of OX40 agonist ivuxolimab in advanced cancers. Regarding the research as a whole: Ivuxolimab, which targeted the costimulatory receptor OX40 (CD134), was an agonistic, fully human IgG2 monoclonal antibody. Partial responses were achieved by three dose-escalation patients, of whom one had hepatocellular carcinoma and two had cutaneous melanoma. Patients were allowed to have had prior anti-PD-1, anti-PD-L1 or anti-CTLA-4 therapy, and approximately 40% of the dose-escalation patients had previously received checkpoint inhibitors. Intravenous ivuxolimab was administered to patients every 2 weeks at six dose levels: 0.01, 0.1, 0.3, 1.5, 3 and 10 mg/kg. The point of sequencing TCRbeta in the periphery was to test whether ivuxolimab changed TCR sequence diversity and drove clonal T-cell expansion. The paper reports the monotherapy dose-escalation portion (N ≈ 50 patients) of the phase I ivuxolimab trial. Among the approximately 50 dose-escalation patients, around 20 had hepatocellular carcinoma, 15 or so melanoma, 9 renal cell carcinoma and 9 head and neck cancer. A male proportion of around 80% and a mean age of roughly 58 years, ranging from about 20 to 79, were recorded for the dose-escalation cohort. Paper-wide results and their limitations: Antigen specificity was not determined for the clonally expanded peripheral T cells. Low levels of normalized T-cell clonal expansion were also shown by some nonresponding patients. After ivuxolimab, CD8+ T cells had more expanded clones than CD4+ T cells on average. Clonal expansion of both CD4+ and CD8+ blood T cells was observed from baseline to week 6 at doses 0.1 to 3.0 mg/kg. In partial responders in the 0.1-3.0 mg/kg groups, normalized peripheral clonal expansion was found to be among the lowest, especially among CD8+ T cells.

The CDR3, from cysteine to phenylalanine, totals 13 residues. The CDR3 DNA has 39 bases and is translated from base 1. The germline V gene gives CDR1 as MNHEY and CDR2 as SVGAGI. Trimming removed 0 bases from V and 0 bases from J, leaving 3 bases between the germline ends. The trial excluded patients who had a history of autoimmune disease or who were on systemic immunosuppression. Peripheral blood for TCR sequencing was collected from all dose cohorts at baseline, on cycle 4 day 1, and on cycle 7 day 1. The samples were taken from a phase I, first-in-human, multicenter, open-label dose-escalation trial of ivuxolimab. Adults with locally advanced or metastatic melanoma, renal cell, hepatocellular, or head and neck squamous cell carcinoma were enrolled in the trial. Before TCR sequencing, CD4+ T cells and CD8+ T cells were sorted from peripheral blood as separate populations. Genomic DNA was extracted from sorted cells for sequencing of the TCRbeta CDR3 region. TCRbeta CDR3 regions were sequenced using the immunoSEQ Assay. TCRdb retrieved this table from immuneACCESS and kept in-frame rearrangements only. Not all clones are present; in checked studies, unresolved V genes account for under half, and no reason is known for the remainder. This sample has 30,000 to 40,000 clones in its table, and about 92% of those were observed once. Around 24% of the sample goes to the ten largest clones.

Recombination joined TRBV6-5 with TRBJ2-7; no D gene can be assigned with confidence. This clonotype was sampled from an adult with an advanced solid tumor such as melanoma, head and neck, liver or kidney cancer. The specimen was CD4+ or CD8+ T cells sorted from blood, collected in a trial of the OX40 agonist ivuxolimab. The DNA sequence reads TGTGCCAGCAGTTACTCGAGCTCCTACGAGCAGTACTTC. It is translated as CASSYSSSYEQYF.